The clone carrying this TCR beta chain was seen once. Per the germline V gene, CDR1 is SGHTA and CDR2 is FQGNSA. The V end lost 4 bases, the J end lost 8 bases, and 11 bases lay between the germline ends. The CDR3 is 12 amino acids. The sample belongs to a study of technical replicates of blood from several donors. Sequencing was performed with immunoSEQ multiplex PCR; in TCRdb, only in-frame clones are kept and a portion is missing. The repertoire includes about 72,000 clones, 92% of them detected once, and about 0.39% sits in the top ten. The origin of this receptor is a human donor in good health. Sequencing was performed on T cells isolated from PBMCs. J is TRBJ1-2 and V is TRBV7-2, with unresolved D. CDR3: CASSSGRRGYTF. The CDR3 DNA follows: TGTGCCAGCAGCTCCGGACGGAGGGGCTACACCTTC. The full variable domain, completed using reference TRBV7-2 and TRBJ1-2, is GAGVSQSPSNKVTEKGKDVELRCDPISGHTALYWYRQSLGQGLEFLIYFQGNSAPDKSGLPSDRFSAERTGGSVSTLTIQRTQQEDSAVYLCASSSGRRGYTFGSGTRLTVV.